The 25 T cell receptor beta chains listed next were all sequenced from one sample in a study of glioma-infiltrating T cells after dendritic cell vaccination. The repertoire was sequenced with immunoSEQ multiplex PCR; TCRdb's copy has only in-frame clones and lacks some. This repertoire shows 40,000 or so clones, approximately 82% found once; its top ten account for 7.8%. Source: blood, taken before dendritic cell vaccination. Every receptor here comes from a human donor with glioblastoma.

As DNA, the CDR3 is TGTGCCAGCAGCTCCGGGACAGGAATAATCTACGAGCAGTACTTC. This codes for CASSSGTGIIYEQYF. The V gene is TRBV5-8, the J gene TRBJ2-7; TRBD1 matches 8 bases. Losses at the gene ends were 3 bases for V and 3 bases for J; bases not matched to a gene: 8. This CDR3 spans 15 amino acids. The germline V gene has CDR1 SGHTS and CDR2 YDEGEE.

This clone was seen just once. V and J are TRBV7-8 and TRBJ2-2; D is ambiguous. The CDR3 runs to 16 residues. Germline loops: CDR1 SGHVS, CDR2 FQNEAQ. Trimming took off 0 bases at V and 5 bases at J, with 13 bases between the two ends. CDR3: CASSLAVGQTTGELFF. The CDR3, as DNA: TGTGCCAGCAGCTTAGCGGTCGGCCAGACTACCGGGGAGCTGTTTTTT. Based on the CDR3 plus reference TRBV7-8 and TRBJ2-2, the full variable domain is GAGVSQSPRYKVAKRGQDVALRCDPISGHVSLFWYQQALGQGPEFLTYFQNEAQLDKSGLPSDRFFAERPEGSVSTLKIQRTQQEDSAVYLCASSLAVGQTTGELFFGEGSRLTVL.

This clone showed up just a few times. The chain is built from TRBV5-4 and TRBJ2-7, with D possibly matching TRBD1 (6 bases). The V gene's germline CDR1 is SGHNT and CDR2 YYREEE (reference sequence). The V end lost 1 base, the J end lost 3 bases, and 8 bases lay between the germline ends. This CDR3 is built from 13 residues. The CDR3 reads CASSLPQGYEQYF. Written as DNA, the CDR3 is TGTGCCAGCAGCTTGCCACAGGGCTACGAGCAGTACTTC.

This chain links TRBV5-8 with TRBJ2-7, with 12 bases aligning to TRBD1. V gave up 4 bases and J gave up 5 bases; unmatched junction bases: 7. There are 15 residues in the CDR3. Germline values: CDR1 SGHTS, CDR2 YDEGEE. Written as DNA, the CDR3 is TGTGCCAGCAGCATCGGGACAGGGGGCTTGGACGAGCAGTACTTC. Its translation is CASSIGTGGLDEQYF. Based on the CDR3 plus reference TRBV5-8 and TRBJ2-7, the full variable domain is EAGVTQSPTHLIKTRGQQATLRCSPISGHTSVYWYQQALGLGLQFLLWYDEGEERNRGNFPPRFSGRQFPNYSSELNVNALELEDSALYLCASSIGTGGLDEQYFGPGTRLTVT.

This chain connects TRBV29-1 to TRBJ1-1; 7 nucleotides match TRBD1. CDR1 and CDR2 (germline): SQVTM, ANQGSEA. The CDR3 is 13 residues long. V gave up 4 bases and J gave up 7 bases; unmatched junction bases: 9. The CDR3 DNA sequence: TGCAGCGTTGTTCGGGACAGATCCCTTGAAGCTTTCTTT. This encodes CSVVRDRSLEAFF. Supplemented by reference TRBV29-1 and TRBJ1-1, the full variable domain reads SAVISQKPSRDICQRGTSLTIQCQVDSQVTMMFWYRQQPGQSLTLIATANQGSEATYESGFVIDKFPISRPNLTFSTLTVSNMSPEDSSIYLCSVVRDRSLEAFFGQGTRLTVV.

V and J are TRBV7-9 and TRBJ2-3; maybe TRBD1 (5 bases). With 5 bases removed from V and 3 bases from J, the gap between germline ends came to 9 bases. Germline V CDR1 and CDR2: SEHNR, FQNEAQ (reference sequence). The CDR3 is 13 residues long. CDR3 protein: CASSGRTTDTQYF. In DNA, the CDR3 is TGTGCCAGCAGCGGAAGGACAACAGATACGCAGTATTTT.

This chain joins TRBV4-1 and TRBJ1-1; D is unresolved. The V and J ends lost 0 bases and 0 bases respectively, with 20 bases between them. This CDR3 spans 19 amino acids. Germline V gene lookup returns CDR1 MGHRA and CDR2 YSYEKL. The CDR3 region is CASSQEVSGLFEMNTEAFF. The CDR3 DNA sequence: TGCGCCAGCAGCCAAGAGGTTTCAGGTCTTTTTGAAATGAACACTGAAGCTTTCTTT.

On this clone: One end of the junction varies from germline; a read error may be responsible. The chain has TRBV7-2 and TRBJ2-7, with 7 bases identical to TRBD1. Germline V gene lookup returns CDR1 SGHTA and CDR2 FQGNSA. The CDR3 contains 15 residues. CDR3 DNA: TGTGCCAGCAGCATACCGACAGGGAGCTCCTACGAGCAGTACTTT. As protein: CASSIPTGSSYEQYF.

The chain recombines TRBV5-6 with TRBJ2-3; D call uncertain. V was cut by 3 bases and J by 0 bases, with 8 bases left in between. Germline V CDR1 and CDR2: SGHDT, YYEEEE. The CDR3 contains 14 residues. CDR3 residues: CASSSYLSTDTQYF. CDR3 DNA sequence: TGTGCCAGCAGCTCGTACCTAAGCACAGATACGCAGTATTTT.

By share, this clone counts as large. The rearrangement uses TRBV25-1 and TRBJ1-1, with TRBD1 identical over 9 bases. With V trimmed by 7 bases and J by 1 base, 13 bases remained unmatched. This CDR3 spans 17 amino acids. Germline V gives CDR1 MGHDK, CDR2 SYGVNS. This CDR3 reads CASNNWDRDNGNTEAFF. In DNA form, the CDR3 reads TGTGCCAGCAACAACTGGGACAGGGACAACGGGAACACTGAAGCTTTCTTT.

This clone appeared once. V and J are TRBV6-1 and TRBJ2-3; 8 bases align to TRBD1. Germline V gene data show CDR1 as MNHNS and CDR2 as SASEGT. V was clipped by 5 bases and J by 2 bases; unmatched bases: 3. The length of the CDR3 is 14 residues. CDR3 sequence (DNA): TGTGCCAGCAGTCTGGACAGGGACACAGATACGCAGTATTTT. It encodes CASSLDRDTDTQYF.

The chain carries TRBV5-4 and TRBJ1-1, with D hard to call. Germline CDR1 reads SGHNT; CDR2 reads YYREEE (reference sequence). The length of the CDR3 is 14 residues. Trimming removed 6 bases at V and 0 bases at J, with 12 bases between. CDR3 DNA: TGTGCCAGCACCCCGGAGGCGGTGAACACTGAAGCTTTCTTT. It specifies CASTPEAVNTEAFF.

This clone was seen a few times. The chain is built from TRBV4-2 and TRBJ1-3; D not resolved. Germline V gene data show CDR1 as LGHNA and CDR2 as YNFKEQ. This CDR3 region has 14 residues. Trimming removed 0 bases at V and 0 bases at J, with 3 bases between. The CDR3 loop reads CASSQDNSGNTIYF. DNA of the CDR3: TGTGCCAGCAGCCAAGATAACTCTGGAAACACCATATATTTT.

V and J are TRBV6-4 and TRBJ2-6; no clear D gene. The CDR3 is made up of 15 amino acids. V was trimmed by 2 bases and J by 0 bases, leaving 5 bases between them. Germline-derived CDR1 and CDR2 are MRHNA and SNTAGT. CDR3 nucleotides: TGTGCCAGCAGTGACGACAACTCTGGGGCCAACGTCCTGACTTTC. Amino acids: CASSDDNSGANVLTF.

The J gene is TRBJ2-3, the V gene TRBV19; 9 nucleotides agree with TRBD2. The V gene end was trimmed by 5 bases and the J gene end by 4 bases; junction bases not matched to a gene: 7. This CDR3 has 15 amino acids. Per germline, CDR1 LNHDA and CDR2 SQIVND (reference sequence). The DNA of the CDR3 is TGTGCCAGTAGTGCTAGCGGGGTTAGTTCAGATACGCAGTATTTT. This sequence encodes CASSASGVSSDTQYF.

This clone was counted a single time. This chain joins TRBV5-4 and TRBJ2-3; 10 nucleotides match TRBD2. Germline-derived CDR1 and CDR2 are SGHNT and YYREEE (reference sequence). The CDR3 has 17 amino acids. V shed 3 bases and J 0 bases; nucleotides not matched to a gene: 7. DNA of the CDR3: TGTGCCAGCAGCTCTAGCGGGGGAGGGTCTAGCACAGATACGCAGTATTTT. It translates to CASSSSGGGSSTDTQYF.

This CDR3 is CASARDGLNSYNEQFF. As DNA, the CDR3 is TGTGCCAGCGCACGGGATGGGTTAAACTCCTACAATGAGCAGTTCTTC. The chain recombines TRBV19 with TRBJ2-1, with a weak D call TRBD2 (5 bases). Germline V lookup: CDR1 LNHDA, CDR2 SQIVND (reference sequence). The V and J ends lost 9 bases and 0 bases respectively, with 18 bases between them. The CDR3 sequence is 16 residues long.

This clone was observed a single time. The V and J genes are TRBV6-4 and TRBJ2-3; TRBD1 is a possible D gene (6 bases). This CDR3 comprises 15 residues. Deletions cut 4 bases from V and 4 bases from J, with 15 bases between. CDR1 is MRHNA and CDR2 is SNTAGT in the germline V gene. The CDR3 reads CASSARSTGSDTQYF. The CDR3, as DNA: TGTGCCAGCAGTGCCCGGAGTACAGGGTCAGATACGCAGTATTTT.

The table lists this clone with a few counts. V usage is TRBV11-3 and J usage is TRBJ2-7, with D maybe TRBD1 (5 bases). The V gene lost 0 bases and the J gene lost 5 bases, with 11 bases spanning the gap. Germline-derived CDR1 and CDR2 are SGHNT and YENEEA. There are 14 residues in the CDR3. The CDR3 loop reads CASSLDVRGHEQYF. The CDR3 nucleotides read TGTGCCAGCAGCTTAGATGTAAGGGGCCACGAGCAGTACTTC.

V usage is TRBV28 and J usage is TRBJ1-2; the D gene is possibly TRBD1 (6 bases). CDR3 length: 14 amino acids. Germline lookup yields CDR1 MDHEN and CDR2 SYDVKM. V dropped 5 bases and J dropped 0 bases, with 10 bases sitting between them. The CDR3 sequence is CASSRTVANYGYTF. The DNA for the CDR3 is TGTGCCAGCAGTCGGACAGTAGCTAACTATGGCTACACCTTC.

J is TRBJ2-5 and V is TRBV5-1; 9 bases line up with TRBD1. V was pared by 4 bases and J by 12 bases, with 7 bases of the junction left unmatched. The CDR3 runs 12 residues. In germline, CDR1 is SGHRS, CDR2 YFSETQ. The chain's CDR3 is CASSASGTGKYF. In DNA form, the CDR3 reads TGCGCCAGCAGCGCCTCCGGGACAGGGAAGTACTTC.

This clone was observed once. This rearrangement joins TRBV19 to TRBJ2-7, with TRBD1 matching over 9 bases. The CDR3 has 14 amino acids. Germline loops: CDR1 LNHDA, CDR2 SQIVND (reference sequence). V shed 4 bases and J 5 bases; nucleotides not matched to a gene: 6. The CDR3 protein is CASSSRDRVNEQYF. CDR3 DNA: TGTGCCAGTAGTAGCCGGGACAGGGTAAACGAGCAGTACTTC.

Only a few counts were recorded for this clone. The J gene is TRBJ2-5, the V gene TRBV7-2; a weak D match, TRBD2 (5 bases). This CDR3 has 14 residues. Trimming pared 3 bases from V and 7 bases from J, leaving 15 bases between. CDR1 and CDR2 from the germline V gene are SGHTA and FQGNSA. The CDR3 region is CASSLSRPEGTQYF. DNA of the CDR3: TGTGCCAGCAGCTTGAGTCGGCCAGAGGGGACCCAGTACTTC.

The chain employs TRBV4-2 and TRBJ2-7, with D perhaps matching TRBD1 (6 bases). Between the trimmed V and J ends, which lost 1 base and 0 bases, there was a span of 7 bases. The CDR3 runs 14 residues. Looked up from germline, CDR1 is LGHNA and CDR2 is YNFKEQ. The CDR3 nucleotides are TGTGCCAGCAGCCAAGTGGACAGCTCCTACGAGCAGTACTTC. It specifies CASSQVDSSYEQYF.

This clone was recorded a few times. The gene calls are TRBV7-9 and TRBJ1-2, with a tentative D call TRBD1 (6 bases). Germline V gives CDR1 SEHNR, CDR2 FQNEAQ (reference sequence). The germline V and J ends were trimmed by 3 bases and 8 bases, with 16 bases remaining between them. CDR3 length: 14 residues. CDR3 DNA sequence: TGTGCCAGCAGCTTGGAGCAGGGGCTGGGGGGCTACACCTTC. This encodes CASSLEQGLGGYTF.